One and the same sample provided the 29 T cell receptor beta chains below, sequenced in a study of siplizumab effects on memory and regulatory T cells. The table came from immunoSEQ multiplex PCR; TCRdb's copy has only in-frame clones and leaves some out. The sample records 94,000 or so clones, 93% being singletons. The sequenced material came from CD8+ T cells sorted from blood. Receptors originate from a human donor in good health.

CDR3 bases: TGTGCCAGTAGCACTGGGCAGGGGTTTTCCTACGAGCAGTACTTC. This translates into CASSTGQGFSYEQYF. This chain uses TRBV19 with TRBJ2-7, with TRBD1 as a possible D gene (6 bases). Germline assignment: CDR1 LNHDA and CDR2 SQIVND (reference sequence). The CDR3 is made up of 15 amino acids. Trimming pared 6 bases from V and 1 base from J, leaving 16 bases between.

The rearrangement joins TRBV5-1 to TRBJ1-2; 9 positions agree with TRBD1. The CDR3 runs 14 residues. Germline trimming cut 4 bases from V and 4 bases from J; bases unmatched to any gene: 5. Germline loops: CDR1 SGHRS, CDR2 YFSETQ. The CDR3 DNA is TGCGCCAGCAGCCTCGACAGGGGGGGCTATGGCTACACCTTC. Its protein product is CASSLDRGGYGYTF. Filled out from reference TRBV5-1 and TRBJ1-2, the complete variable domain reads KAGVTQTPRYLIKTRGQQVTLSCSPISGHRSVSWYQQTPGQGLQFLFEYFSETQRNKGNFPGRFSGRQFSNSRSEMNVSTLELGDSALYLCASSLDRGGYGYTFGSGTRLTVV.

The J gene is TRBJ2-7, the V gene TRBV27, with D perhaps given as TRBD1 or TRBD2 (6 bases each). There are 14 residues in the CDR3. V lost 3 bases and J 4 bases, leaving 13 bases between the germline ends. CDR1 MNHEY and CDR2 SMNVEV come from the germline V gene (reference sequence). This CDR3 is CASSFGGPRYEQYF. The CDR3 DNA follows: TGTGCCAGCAGTTTCGGGGGCCCAAGGTACGAGCAGTACTTC.

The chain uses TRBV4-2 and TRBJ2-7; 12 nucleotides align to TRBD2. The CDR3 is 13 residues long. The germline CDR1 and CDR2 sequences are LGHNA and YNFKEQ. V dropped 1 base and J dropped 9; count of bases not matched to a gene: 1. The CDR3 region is CASSQASGGVQYF. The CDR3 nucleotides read TGTGCCAGCAGCCAAGCTAGCGGGGGGGTGCAGTACTTC.

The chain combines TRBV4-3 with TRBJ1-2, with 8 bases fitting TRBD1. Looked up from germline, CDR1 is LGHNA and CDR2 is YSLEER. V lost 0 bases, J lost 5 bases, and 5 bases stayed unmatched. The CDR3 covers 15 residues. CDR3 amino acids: CASSQEGTGWYGYTF. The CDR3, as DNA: TGCGCCAGCAGCCAAGAGGGGACAGGATGGTATGGCTACACCTTC.

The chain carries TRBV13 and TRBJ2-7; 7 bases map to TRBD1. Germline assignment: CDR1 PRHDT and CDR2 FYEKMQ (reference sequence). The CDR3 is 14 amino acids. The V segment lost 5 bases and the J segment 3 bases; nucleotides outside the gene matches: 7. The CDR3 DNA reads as TGTGCCAGCAGCCCAGGGGGATCGTACTACGAGCAGTACTTC. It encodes CASSPGGSYYEQYF.

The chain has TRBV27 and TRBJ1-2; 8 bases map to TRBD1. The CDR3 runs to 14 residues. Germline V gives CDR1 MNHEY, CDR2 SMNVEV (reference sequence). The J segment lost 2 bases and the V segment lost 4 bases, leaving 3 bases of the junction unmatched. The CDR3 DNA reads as TGTGCCAGCAGTTCGGACAGGGCAAACTATGGCTACACCTTC. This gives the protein CASSSDRANYGYTF.

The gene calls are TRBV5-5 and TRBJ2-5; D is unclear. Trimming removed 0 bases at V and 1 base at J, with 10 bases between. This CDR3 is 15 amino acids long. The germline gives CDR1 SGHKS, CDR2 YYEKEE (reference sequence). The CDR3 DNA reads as TGTGCCAGCAGCTTGGTGGCAGAACTCCAAGAGACCCAGTACTTC. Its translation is CASSLVAELQETQYF.

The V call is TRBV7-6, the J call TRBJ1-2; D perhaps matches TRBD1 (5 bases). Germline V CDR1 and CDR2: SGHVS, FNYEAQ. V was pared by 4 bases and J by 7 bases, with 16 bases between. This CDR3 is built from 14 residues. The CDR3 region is CASSSLDSTFGYTF. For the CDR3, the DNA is TGTGCCAGCAGCTCGCTTGACAGCACCTTTGGCTACACCTTC.

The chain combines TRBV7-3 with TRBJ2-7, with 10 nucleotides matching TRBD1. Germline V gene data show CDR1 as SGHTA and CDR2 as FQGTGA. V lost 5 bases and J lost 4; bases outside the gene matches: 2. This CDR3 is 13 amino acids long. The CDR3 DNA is TGTGCCAGCAGCATGGACAGGGGGTACGAGCAGTACTTC. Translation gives CASSMDRGYEQYF.

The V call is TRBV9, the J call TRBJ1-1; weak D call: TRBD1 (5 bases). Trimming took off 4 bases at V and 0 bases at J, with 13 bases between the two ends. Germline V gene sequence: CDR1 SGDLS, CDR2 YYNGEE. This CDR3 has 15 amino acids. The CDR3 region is CASSPGGGMNTEAFF. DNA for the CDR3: TGTGCCAGCAGCCCCGGGGGGGGGATGAACACTGAAGCTTTCTTT. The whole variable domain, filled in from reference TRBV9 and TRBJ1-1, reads DSGVTQTPKHLITATGQRVTLRCSPRSGDLSVYWYQQSLDQGLQFLIQYYNGEERAKGNILERFSAQQFPDLHSELNLSSLELGDSALYFCASSPGGGMNTEAFFGQGTRLTVV.

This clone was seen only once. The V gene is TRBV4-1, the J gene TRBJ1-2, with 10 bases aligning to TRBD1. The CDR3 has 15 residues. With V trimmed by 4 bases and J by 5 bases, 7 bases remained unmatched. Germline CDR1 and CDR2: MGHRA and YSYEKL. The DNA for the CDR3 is TGCGCCAGCAGCCCACGGACAGGGGGGAGTTATGGCTACACCTTC. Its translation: CASSPRTGGSYGYTF.

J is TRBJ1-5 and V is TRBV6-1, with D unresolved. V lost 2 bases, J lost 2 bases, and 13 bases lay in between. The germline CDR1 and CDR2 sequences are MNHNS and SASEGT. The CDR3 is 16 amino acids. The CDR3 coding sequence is TGTGCCAGCAGTGAAAGAGAGGGTGAAGGCAATCAGCCCCAGCATTTT. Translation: CASSEREGEGNQPQHF.

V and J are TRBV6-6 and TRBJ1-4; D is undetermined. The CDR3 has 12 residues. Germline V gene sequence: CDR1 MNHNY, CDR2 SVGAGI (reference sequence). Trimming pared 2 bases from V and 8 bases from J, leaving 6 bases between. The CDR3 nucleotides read TGTGCCAGCAGTTACAGGGAGGAAAAACTGTTTTTT. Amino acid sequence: CASSYREEKLFF.

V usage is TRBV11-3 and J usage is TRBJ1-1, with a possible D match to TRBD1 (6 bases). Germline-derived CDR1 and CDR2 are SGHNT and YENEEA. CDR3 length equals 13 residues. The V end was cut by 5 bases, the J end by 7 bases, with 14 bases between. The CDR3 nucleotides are TGTGCCAGCAGCCCGACAGGATTCGGTGAAGCTTTCTTT. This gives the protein CASSPTGFGEAFF.

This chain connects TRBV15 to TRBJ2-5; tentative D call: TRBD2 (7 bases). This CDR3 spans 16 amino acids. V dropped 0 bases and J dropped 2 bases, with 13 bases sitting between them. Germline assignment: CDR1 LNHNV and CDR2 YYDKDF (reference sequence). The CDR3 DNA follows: TGTGCCACCAGCAGAGAGGGAGGGGGTAAGCAAGAGACCCAGTACTTC. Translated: CATSREGGGKQETQYF.

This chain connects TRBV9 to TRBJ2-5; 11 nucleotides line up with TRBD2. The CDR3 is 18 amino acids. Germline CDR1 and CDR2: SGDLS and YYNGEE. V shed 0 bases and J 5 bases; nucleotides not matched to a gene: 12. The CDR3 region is CASSVGSGRAKYVETQYF. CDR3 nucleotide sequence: TGTGCCAGCAGCGTAGGTAGCGGGAGGGCAAAGTACGTCGAGACCCAGTACTTC.

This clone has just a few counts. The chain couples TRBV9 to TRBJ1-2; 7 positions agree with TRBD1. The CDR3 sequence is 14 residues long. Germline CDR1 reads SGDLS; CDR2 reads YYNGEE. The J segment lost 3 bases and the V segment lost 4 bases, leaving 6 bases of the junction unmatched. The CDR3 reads CASSKDRQYYGYTF. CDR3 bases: TGTGCCAGCAGCAAGGACAGGCAATACTATGGCTACACCTTC.

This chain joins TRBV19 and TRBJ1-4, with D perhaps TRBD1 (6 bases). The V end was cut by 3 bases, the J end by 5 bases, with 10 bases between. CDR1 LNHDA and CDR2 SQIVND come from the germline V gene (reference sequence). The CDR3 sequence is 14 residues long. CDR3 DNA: TGTGCCAGTAGTATTAGACAGGCAAATGAAAAACTGTTTTTT. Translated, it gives CASSIRQANEKLFF.

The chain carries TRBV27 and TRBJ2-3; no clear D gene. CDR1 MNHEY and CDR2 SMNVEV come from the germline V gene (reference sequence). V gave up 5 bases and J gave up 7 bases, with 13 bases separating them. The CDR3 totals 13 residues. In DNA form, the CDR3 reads TGTGCCAGCAGTCACCGTTCGATGTATACGCAGTATTTT. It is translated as CASSHRSMYTQYF.

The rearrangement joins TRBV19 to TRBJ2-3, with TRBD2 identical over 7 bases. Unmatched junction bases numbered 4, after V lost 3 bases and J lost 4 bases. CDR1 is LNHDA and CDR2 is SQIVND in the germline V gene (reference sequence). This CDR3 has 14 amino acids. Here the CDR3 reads CASSMELAPDTQYF. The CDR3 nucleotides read TGTGCCAGTAGTATGGAACTAGCGCCAGATACGCAGTATTTT.

The CDR3, as DNA: TGTGCCAGCAGTTTTTCAAGACAGGGAAATGAAAAACTGTTTTTT. This codes for CASSFSRQGNEKLFF. This sequence joins TRBV27 and TRBJ1-4; 7 bases match TRBD1. The V segment lost 3 bases and the J segment 5 bases; nucleotides outside the gene matches: 6. The germline V gene encodes CDR1 MNHEY and CDR2 SMNVEV (reference sequence). This CDR3 is 15 amino acids long.

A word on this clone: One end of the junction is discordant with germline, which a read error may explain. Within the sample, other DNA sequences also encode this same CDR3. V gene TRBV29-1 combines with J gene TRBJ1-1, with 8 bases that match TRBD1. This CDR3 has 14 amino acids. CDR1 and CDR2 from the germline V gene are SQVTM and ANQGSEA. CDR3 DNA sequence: TGTAGCGCGGACCAGGGGGCTGTGAACACTGAAGCTTTCTTT. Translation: CSADQGAVNTEAFF.

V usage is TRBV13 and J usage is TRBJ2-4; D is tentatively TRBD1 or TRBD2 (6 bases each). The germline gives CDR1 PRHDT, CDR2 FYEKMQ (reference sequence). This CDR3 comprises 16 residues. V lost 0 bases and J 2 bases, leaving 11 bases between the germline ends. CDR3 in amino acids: CASSLGGGGTKNIQYF. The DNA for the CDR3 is TGTGCCAGCAGCTTAGGCGGAGGGGGGACCAAAAACATTCAGTACTTC.

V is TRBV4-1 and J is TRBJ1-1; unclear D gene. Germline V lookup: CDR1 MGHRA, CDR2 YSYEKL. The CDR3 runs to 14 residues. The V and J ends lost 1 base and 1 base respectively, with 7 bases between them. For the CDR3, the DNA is TGCGCCAGCAGCCAAGCCCCAGAGAACACTGAAGCTTTCTTT. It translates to CASSQAPENTEAFF.

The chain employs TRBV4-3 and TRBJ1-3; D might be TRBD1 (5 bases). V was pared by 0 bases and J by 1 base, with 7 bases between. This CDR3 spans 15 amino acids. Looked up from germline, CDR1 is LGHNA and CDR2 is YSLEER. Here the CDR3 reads CASSQEWGSGNTIYF. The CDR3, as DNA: TGCGCCAGCAGCCAAGAATGGGGGTCTGGAAACACCATATATTTT.

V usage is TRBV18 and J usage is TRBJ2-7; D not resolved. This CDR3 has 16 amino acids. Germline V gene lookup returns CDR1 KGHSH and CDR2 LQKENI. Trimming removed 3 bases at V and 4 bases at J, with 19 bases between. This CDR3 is CASSPFAGRDSYEQYF. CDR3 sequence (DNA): TGTGCCAGCTCACCGTTTGCTGGCAGAGATTCATACGAGCAGTACTTC.

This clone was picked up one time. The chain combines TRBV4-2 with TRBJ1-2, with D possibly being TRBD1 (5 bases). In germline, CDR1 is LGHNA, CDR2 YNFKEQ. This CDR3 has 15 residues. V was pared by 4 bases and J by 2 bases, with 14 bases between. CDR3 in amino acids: CASSPGRQQNYGYTF. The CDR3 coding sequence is TGTGCCAGCAGCCCCGGCAGACAGCAGAACTATGGCTACACCTTC.

The CDR3 region is CASSQGTGWGYEAFF. In DNA form, the CDR3 reads TGCGCCAGCAGCCAAGGGACAGGGTGGGGGTATGAAGCTTTCTTT. The genes are TRBV4-3 and TRBJ1-1, with TRBD1 matching 8 bases. This CDR3 has 15 amino acids. The germline gives CDR1 LGHNA, CDR2 YSLEER. V lost 1 base, J lost 7 bases, and 8 bases stayed unmatched.